The subject of this entry is one T cell receptor (beta chain). The data were taken from a study of cytomegalovirus exposure and HLA in healthy donors. PCR employed 60 Vbeta and 13 Jbeta primers. Profiled with immunoSEQ multiplex PCR; TCRdb holds only in-frame clones, not every one. The table includes about 110,000 clones, 76% detected once. This clonotype originated in a man aged 30 to 45 in good health and CMV-seropositive. The specimen was PBMCs.

This CDR3 reads CASSEAGVGYGYTF. Written as DNA, the CDR3 is TGTGCCAGCAGCGAAGCAGGGGTCGGCTATGGCTACACCTTC. The rearrangement joins TRBV28 to TRBJ1-2; TRBD1 is a possible D gene (6 bases). CDR1 and CDR2 (germline): MDHEN, SYDVKM. V was pared by 6 bases and J by 4 bases, with 15 bases between. The CDR3 extends over 14 amino acids.